This passage covers 11 T cell receptor beta chains from one sample sequenced in a study of graft-versus-host responses after intestinal transplantation. These receptors' antigens are unknown. Using immunoSEQ multiplex PCR, the repertoire was profiled, and TCRdb retains in-frame clones only, with some absent. The data hold about 100,000 clones, with roughly 84% observed a single time. The material was unstimulated CD4+ T cells sorted from spleen or lymph node cells, obtained before transplant. The receptors originated from a human donor who was the organ donor for an intestinal transplant.

The chain has TRBV28 and TRBJ2-7; D may be TRBD1 or TRBD2 (5 bases each). The CDR3 contains 15 residues. Germline V gene sequence: CDR1 MDHEN, CDR2 SYDVKM. The ends were cut back, 7 bases at V and 1 base at J, with 17 bases in the middle. CDR3 residues: CASINIRDGSYEQYF. In nucleotides, the CDR3 is TGTGCCAGCATTAATATCCGGGACGGATCCTACGAGCAGTACTTC.

The chain uses TRBV19 and TRBJ2-7; perhaps D is TRBD1 or TRBD2 (5 bases each). The CDR3 sequence is 14 residues long. CDR1 and CDR2 (germline): LNHDA, SQIVND (reference sequence). V was shortened by 6 bases and J by 1 base, with 13 bases between the two germline ends. CDR3 in amino acids: CASRGTVGSYEQYF. The CDR3 region has the DNA TGTGCCAGTAGGGGGACGGTAGGTTCCTACGAGCAGTACTTC. Based on the CDR3 plus reference TRBV19 and TRBJ2-7, the full variable domain is DGGITQSPKYLFRKEGQNVTLSCEQNLNHDAMYWYRQDPGQGLRLIYYSQIVNDFQKGDIAEGYSVSREKKESFPLTVTSAQKNPTAFYLCASRGTVGSYEQYFGPGTRLTVT.

The J gene is TRBJ1-1, the V gene TRBV5-1, with 7 positions matching TRBD1. The CDR3 has 15 residues. After removal of 4 bases from V and 2 bases from J, the junction contained 8 bases not matched to a gene. Germline CDR1 reads SGHRS; CDR2 reads YFSETQ. CDR3 nucleotide sequence: TGCGCCAGCAGCCGGGGACAGACGACAAACACTGAAGCTTTCTTT. Protein product: CASSRGQTTNTEAFF.

This rearrangement joins TRBV7-9 to TRBJ2-7; no reliable D call. The CDR3 covers 14 residues. V was pared by 5 bases and J by 5 bases, with 16 bases between. CDR1 SEHNR and CDR2 FQNEAQ come from the germline V gene (reference sequence). CDR3 protein: CASSLTFSFHEQYF. As DNA, the CDR3 is TGTGCCAGCAGCCTTACATTCAGTTTCCACGAGCAGTACTTC.

V usage is TRBV5-6 and J usage is TRBJ2-2; D unresolved. CDR1 SGHDT and CDR2 YYEEEE come from the germline V gene. This CDR3 spans 12 amino acids. With 3 bases removed from V and 5 bases from J, the gap between germline ends came to 5 bases. CDR3 amino acids: CASSSHTGELFF. In DNA form, the CDR3 reads TGTGCCAGCAGCTCGCATACCGGGGAGCTGTTTTTT.

This chain connects TRBV5-1 to TRBJ1-1; D ambiguous. This CDR3 has 17 residues. With 0 bases removed from V and 2 bases from J, the gap between germline ends came to 17 bases. Looked up from germline, CDR1 is SGHRS and CDR2 is YFSETQ. The CDR3 is CASSLGWFPVANTEAFF. The CDR3 DNA follows: TGCGCCAGCAGCTTGGGGTGGTTTCCTGTCGCTAACACTGAAGCTTTCTTT.

Only a few counts were recorded for this clone. The chain carries TRBV6-4 and TRBJ2-3; 8 positions match TRBD1. V lost 0 bases to trimming and J lost 6 bases; unmatched junction nucleotides: 5. The germline gives CDR1 MRHNA, CDR2 SNTAGT. CDR3 size: 15 residues. The CDR3 reads CASSDSGQGADTQYF. CDR3 DNA: TGTGCCAGCAGTGACTCTGGGCAGGGGGCCGATACGCAGTATTTT.

V gene TRBV4-2 combines with J gene TRBJ2-7; tentatively, D is TRBD1 or TRBD2 (5 bases each). The CDR3 has 16 residues. Germline V gives CDR1 LGHNA, CDR2 YNFKEQ. V gave up 0 bases and J gave up 5 bases, with 17 bases separating them. The CDR3 DNA follows: TGTGCCAGCAGCCAAGATACCCGGGGCCCAGGAAACGAGCAGTACTTC. Protein: CASSQDTRGPGNEQYF.

This clone was seen a single time. The CDR3 sequence: CASSPYRGRGETQYF. The CDR3 DNA reads as TGTGCCAGCAGCCCATACAGGGGGCGCGGAGAGACCCAGTACTTC. The chain carries TRBV5-6 and TRBJ2-5; 9 bases fit TRBD1. After removal of 4 bases from V and 4 bases from J, the junction contained 8 bases not matched to a gene. Germline lookup yields CDR1 SGHDT and CDR2 YYEEEE. This CDR3 has 15 residues.

This clone showed up just once. The J gene is TRBJ1-1, the V gene TRBV11-3; tentatively, D is TRBD1 (5 bases). Trimming took 5 bases from V and 9 from J, leaving 19 bases between them. Germline V gene lookup returns CDR1 SGHNT and CDR2 YENEEA. This CDR3 has 14 amino acids. The CDR3 region is CASSRGHLEGQAFF. The CDR3 DNA follows: TGTGCCAGCAGCAGAGGACATTTAGAAGGACAAGCTTTCTTT.

The chain recombines TRBV5-1 with TRBJ2-1; 13 nucleotides line up with TRBD2. CDR1 is SGHRS, CDR2 YFSETQ, per germline. This CDR3 is built from 16 residues. J gave up 8 bases and V 0 bases, and 5 bases lay outside the gene matches. As DNA, the CDR3 is TGCGCCAGCAGCTTGGGAACTAGCGGGGGGGTCTATGAGCAGTTCTTC. It encodes CASSLGTSGGVYEQFF.